The 32 T cell receptor beta chains presented below share a single source sample, sequenced in a study of CD8 T cells in Susac syndrome. With random hexamers, roughly 0.45 to 1 ug RNA was reverse transcribed. TCRdb processed the immunoSEQ multiplex PCR reads anew with MiXCR; each CDR3 protein has one entry. The sample carries 150,000 to 200,000 distinct CDR3 sequences, less than 95% recorded once. Sequenced: CD4+ T cells from PBMCs. These receptors came from a human donor with multiple sclerosis.

This sequence joins TRBV24-1 and TRBJ2-5, with TRBD2 identical over 9 bases. The CDR3 sequence is 14 residues long. Trimming cost V 4 bases and J 5 bases; bases outside gene matches: 4. The germline gives CDR1 KGHDR, CDR2 SFDVKD. This CDR3 is CATSDRTSVETQYF. In DNA, the CDR3 is TGTGCCACCAGTGACCGGACTAGCGTGGAGACCCAGTACTTC.

The chain is built from TRBV20-1 and TRBJ1-4; D gene ambiguous. The CDR3 length is 13 residues. Germline values: CDR1 DFQATT, CDR2 SNEGSKA (reference sequence). V dropped 6 bases and J dropped 8 bases, with 16 bases sitting between them. The CDR3 sequence: CSAYNQEVEKLFF. For the CDR3, the DNA is TGCAGTGCCTACAACCAGGAAGTGGAAAAACTGTTTTTT.

The V gene is TRBV7-2, the J gene TRBJ1-4; D not resolved. The germline V gene has CDR1 SGHTA and CDR2 FQGNSA. V lost 1 base and J lost 4, with 10 bases in between. CDR3 size: 15 residues. CDR3 bases: TGTGCCAGCAGCTTAGTGGTCGGGAGTAATGAAAAACTGTTTTTT. Protein sequence: CASSLVVGSNEKLFF.

This clonotype occurred once. J is TRBJ1-1 and V is TRBV20-1, with TRBD1 matching 8 bases. Trimming cost V 2 bases and J 5 bases; bases outside gene matches: 4. CDR1 and CDR2 (germline): DFQATT, SNEGSKA (reference sequence). The CDR3 is made up of 13 amino acids. The CDR3 DNA sequence: TGCAGTGCTAGATTCAGGGGGCGGACTGAAGCTTTCTTT. This encodes CSARFRGRTEAFF.

The chain carries TRBV27 and TRBJ2-7; D might be TRBD1 or TRBD2, each matching 7 bases. The CDR3 spans 14 residues. V was pared by 3 bases and J by 6 bases, with 15 bases between. Germline V lookup: CDR1 MNHEY, CDR2 SMNVEV (reference sequence). This CDR3 reads CASSFRGGLAEQYF. The CDR3 nucleotides are TGTGCCAGCAGTTTCAGGGGGGGATTGGCCGAGCAGTACTTC.

This rearrangement joins TRBV27 to TRBJ2-7, with D possibly matching TRBD2 (5 bases). V gave up 5 bases and J gave up 2 bases, with 16 bases separating them. Looked up from germline, CDR1 is MNHEY and CDR2 is SMNVEV (reference sequence). The CDR3 is made up of 15 amino acids. The CDR3 here is CASSLAYPTAYEQYF. The CDR3 coding sequence is TGTGCCAGCAGTCTAGCTTACCCTACCGCCTACGAGCAGTACTTC.

This chain connects TRBV5-1 to TRBJ2-1; 10 positions agree with TRBD2. J was trimmed by 8 bases and V by 2 bases; bases with no gene match: 7. Germline loops: CDR1 SGHRS, CDR2 YFSETQ. The CDR3 totals 15 residues. The CDR3 protein is CASSFSSGRFDEQFF. The DNA of the CDR3 is TGCGCCAGCAGCTTCTCTAGCGGGAGATTCGATGAGCAGTTCTTC.

This CDR3 reads CSAFRGKNQPQHF. CDR3 sequence (DNA): TGCAGTGCTTTCAGGGGCAAGAATCAGCCCCAGCATTTT. The rearrangement joins TRBV20-1 to TRBJ1-5; a possible D gene is TRBD1 (6 bases). Trimming removed 5 bases at V and 4 bases at J, with 12 bases between. Germline lookup yields CDR1 DFQATT and CDR2 SNEGSKA (reference sequence). CDR3 length: 13 residues.

A few counts support this clonotype. The V call is TRBV7-2, the J call TRBJ1-1; 7 nucleotides agree with TRBD1. Germline CDR1 and CDR2: SGHTA and FQGNSA. The CDR3 spans 14 residues. Trimming took 4 bases from V and 2 from J; bases not matched to a gene: 4. In DNA form, the CDR3 reads TGTGCCAGCAGCTCGGACAGGCTAAACACTGAAGCTTTCTTT. It encodes CASSSDRLNTEAFF.

This chain uses TRBV29-1 with TRBJ1-4; weak D call: TRBD1 (6 bases). V was clipped by 4 bases and J by 1 base, with 10 bases between them. In germline, CDR1 is SQVTM, CDR2 ANQGSEA. There are 14 residues in the CDR3. The CDR3 spells CSVAAGQTNEKLFF. Here the CDR3 DNA reads TGCAGCGTTGCTGCGGGACAAACTAATGAAAAACTGTTTTTT.

This clonotype was observed once. The chain links TRBV9 to TRBJ2-2, with TRBD2 matching 13 bases. Germline CDR1 is SGDLS and CDR2 is YYNGEE. This CDR3 comprises 17 residues. J lost 7 bases, V lost 3 bases, and 9 bases had no gene match. The chain's CDR3 is CASSARGLAGPGGELFF. CDR3 nucleotide sequence: TGTGCCAGCAGCGCCCGGGGACTAGCGGGGCCGGGCGGGGAGCTGTTTTTT.

The chain is built from TRBV25-1 and TRBJ2-5; unclear D gene. There are 12 residues in the CDR3. The V end lost 8 bases, the J end lost 4 bases, and 11 bases lay between the germline ends. Germline CDR1 MGHDK, CDR2 SYGVNS. Written as DNA, the CDR3 is TGTGCCAGCGCTAGTTCGGGAGAGACCCAGTACTTC. Translation gives CASASSGETQYF.

V gene TRBV2 combines with J gene TRBJ2-7; D is ambiguous. CDR3 length: 14 residues. V gave up 1 base and J gave up 1 base, with 8 bases separating them. Germline values: CDR1 SNHLY, CDR2 FYNNEI. The CDR3 DNA follows: TGTGCCAGCAGTGAAGGTGACGGATCCTACGAGCAGTACTTC. Encoded protein: CASSEGDGSYEQYF.

The rearrangement joins TRBV28 to TRBJ2-7; 8 nucleotides line up with TRBD1. Germline assignment: CDR1 MDHEN and CDR2 SYDVKM. There are 14 residues in the CDR3. Germline trimming cut 6 bases from V and 1 base from J; bases unmatched to any gene: 5. The CDR3 nucleotides are TGTGCCAGCAGCCCAGGGGGCGCGTCCTACGAGCAGTACTTC. Amino acids: CASSPGGASYEQYF.

The chain couples TRBV28 to TRBJ1-1; 7 bases fit TRBD1. Germline V gives CDR1 MDHEN, CDR2 SYDVKM. Unmatched junction bases numbered 9, after V lost 10 bases and J lost 4 bases. This CDR3 has 13 residues. The CDR3 DNA sequence: TGTGCCACCAACGCCGACAGGGTCACTGAAGCTTTCTTT. Encoded protein: CATNADRVTEAFF.

This chain links TRBV15 with TRBJ2-7; D is unclear. The germline V and J ends were trimmed by 3 bases and 7 bases, with 22 bases remaining between them. The CDR3 extends over 16 amino acids. Germline V gives CDR1 LNHNV, CDR2 YYDKDF (reference sequence). For the CDR3, the DNA is TGTGCCACCAGCAGCGATAAGTCAGGACCTACGAATGAGCAGTACTTC. Translating gives CATSSDKSGPTNEQYF.

This rearrangement joins TRBV7-6 to TRBJ2-7; 11 bases match TRBD2. Losses at the gene ends were 5 bases for V and 2 bases for J; bases not matched to a gene: 5. Germline lookup yields CDR1 SGHVS and CDR2 FNYEAQ. The CDR3 consists of 15 residues. CDR3 DNA: TGTGCCAGCAGCCCCGGGACTAGCGGCCCCTACGAGCAGTACTTC. Translation gives CASSPGTSGPYEQYF.

The chain employs TRBV24-1 and TRBJ2-3; possibly TRBD1 for D (7 bases). The germline V gene has CDR1 KGHDR and CDR2 SFDVKD. The V end lost 9 bases, the J end lost 0 bases, and 18 bases lay between the germline ends. The CDR3 is 16 residues long. The CDR3 bases are TGTGCCACCGCAGGGGGACCTGGGACTAGCACAGATACGCAGTATTTT. This codes for CATAGGPGTSTDTQYF.

V usage is TRBV20-1 and J usage is TRBJ2-3, with 8 bases fitting TRBD2. The ends lost 3 bases at V and 3 bases at J; junction bases unmatched: 8. This CDR3 is built from 15 residues. Germline V gene sequence: CDR1 DFQATT, CDR2 SNEGSKA (reference sequence). CDR3 sequence reads: CSASLPGGQTDTQYF. CDR3 nucleotide sequence: TGCAGTGCTAGCCTTCCGGGAGGGCAGACAGATACGCAGTATTTT.

The count of this clonotype is one. This sequence joins TRBV6-5 and TRBJ1-1; a possible D gene is TRBD1 (6 bases). Per the germline V gene, CDR1 is MNHEY and CDR2 is SVGAGI. The ends were cut back, 5 bases at V and 10 bases at J, with 20 bases in the middle. The CDR3 contains 14 residues. In DNA, the CDR3 is TGTGCCAGCAGTCCTTACTCTCAGGGGCGGTTAGCTTTCTTT. Residues: CASSPYSQGRLAFF.

This clonotype appeared a single time. In DNA, the CDR3 is TGTGCCAGCAGTTTCGGAGGGACTAGCGGTGTGCAGTATTTT. It yields the protein CASSFGGTSGVQYF. V and J are TRBV27 and TRBJ2-3; 11 positions match TRBD2. Trimming cost V 3 bases and J 11 bases; bases outside gene matches: 7. The CDR3 has 14 amino acids. Germline V gene sequence: CDR1 MNHEY, CDR2 SMNVEV (reference sequence).

The chain is built from TRBV19 and TRBJ1-1; D is possibly TRBD1 (6 bases). The V end lost 9 bases, the J end lost 0 bases, and 14 bases lay between the germline ends. The CDR3 covers 14 residues. Germline-derived CDR1 and CDR2 are LNHDA and SQIVND (reference sequence). This CDR3 is CASRDTSMNTEAFF. The DNA of the CDR3 is TGTGCCAGCCGGGACACCTCCATGAACACTGAAGCTTTCTTT. The entire variable domain, with the rest obtained from reference TRBV19 and TRBJ1-1, is as follows: DGGITQSPKYLFRKEGQNVTLSCEQNLNHDAMYWYRQDPGQGLRLIYYSQIVNDFQKGDIAEGYSVSREKKESFPLTVTSAQKNPTAFYLCASRDTSMNTEAFFGQGTRLTVV.

The CDR3 DNA is TGCAGCGTTGTTCCAGGGGGCGAATCCTACGAGCAGTACTTC. It encodes CSVVPGGESYEQYF. The chain links TRBV29-1 to TRBJ2-7, with TRBD1 matching 8 bases. The trim removed 4 bases at V and 1 base at J, leaving 6 bases unmatched. This CDR3 has 14 amino acids. Germline lookup yields CDR1 SQVTM and CDR2 ANQGSEA.

The chain is built from TRBV6-6 and TRBJ1-5; D is perhaps TRBD1 (6 bases). The CDR3 loop spans 13 amino acids. V lost 6 bases and J lost 7, with 13 bases in between. Per the germline V gene, CDR1 is MNHNY and CDR2 is SVGAGI (reference sequence). CDR3 loop: CASSQRGNQPQHF. The DNA for the CDR3 is TGTGCCAGCAGCCAGAGGGGGAACCAGCCCCAGCATTTT.

The chain combines TRBV6-2 or TRBV6-3 with TRBJ2-2; D is unresolved. The CDR3 runs 17 residues. The ends were cut back, 0 bases at V and 3 bases at J, with 14 bases in the middle. Germline V lookup: CDR1 MNHEY, CDR2 SVGEGT. The CDR3 is CASSYSLGRPDTGELFF. Written as DNA, the CDR3 is TGTGCCAGCAGTTACTCATTAGGACGGCCGGACACCGGGGAGCTGTTTTTT.

This chain links TRBV6-5 with TRBJ1-3; 8 bases align to TRBD1. Germline V gene sequence: CDR1 MNHEY, CDR2 SVGAGI. The CDR3 contains 15 residues. V shed 5 bases, J shed 3 bases, and the junction held 6 bases outside the gene matches. This CDR3 reads CASSPDRGFGNTIYF. The CDR3, as DNA: TGTGCCAGCAGTCCCGACAGGGGATTTGGAAACACCATATATTTT.

J is TRBJ2-7 and V is TRBV29-1; D ambiguous. V was clipped by 4 bases and J by 4 bases, with 17 bases between them. Germline V lookup: CDR1 SQVTM, CDR2 ANQGSEA. This CDR3 is 14 amino acids long. CDR3 residues: CSVGSMKGGYEQYF. The CDR3 DNA is TGCAGCGTTGGGAGCATGAAGGGTGGGTACGAGCAGTACTTC.

The V call is TRBV6-5, the J call TRBJ2-7, with D unclear. V was clipped by 0 bases and J by 4 bases, with 10 bases between them. The CDR3 extends over 14 amino acids. Germline V gene lookup returns CDR1 MNHEY and CDR2 SVGAGI. For the CDR3, the DNA is TGTGCCAGCAGTTACTCGGGGAAGGGTTACGAGCAGTACTTC. It translates to CASSYSGKGYEQYF.

V usage is TRBV7-9 and J usage is TRBJ1-1, with D perhaps matching TRBD1 (6 bases). V lost 4 bases and J 5 bases, leaving 14 bases between the germline ends. Germline V lookup: CDR1 SEHNR, CDR2 FQNEAQ (reference sequence). This CDR3 is built from 14 residues. The CDR3 reads CASSSGQYRTEAFF. CDR3 in DNA: TGTGCCAGCAGCTCTGGACAGTATCGAACTGAAGCTTTCTTT.

The chain is built from TRBV10-3 and TRBJ2-3; D call uncertain. CDR3 length equals 15 residues. CDR1 and CDR2 (germline): ENHRY, SYGVKD. The V gene lost 4 bases and the J gene lost 1 base, with 12 bases spanning the gap. This CDR3 is CAISVERTGTDTQYF. In DNA, the CDR3 is TGTGCCATCAGTGTCGAGCGAACAGGCACAGATACGCAGTATTTT.

This clonotype was seen more than once but under ten times. Here the CDR3 reads CASTRQGAYETQYF. The CDR3 coding sequence is TGTGCCAGCACCCGACAGGGGGCTTACGAGACCCAGTACTTC. This chain uses TRBV6-1 with TRBJ2-5, with 10 bases that match TRBD1. The CDR3 is 14 residues long. Germline V CDR1 and CDR2: MNHNS, SASEGT. J was trimmed by 5 bases and V by 7 bases; bases with no gene match: 7.

The rearrangement links TRBV20-1 to TRBJ2-3; D is unresolved. The CDR3 covers 8 residues. The V gene's germline CDR1 is DFQATT and CDR2 SNEGSKA (reference sequence). The CDR3 sequence is CSTDTQYF. Here the CDR3 DNA reads TGCAGCACAGATACGCAGTATTTT.